This TCR beta chain was captured in a study of beta chain features in type 1 diabetes. All of the isolated RNA was reverse transcribed, so expressed TCRB transcripts were sequenced. Sequencing was performed with immunoSEQ multiplex PCR; in TCRdb, only in-frame clones are kept and a portion is missing. The sample holds over 300,000 clones; less than 10% are singletons and the top ten take 0.44%. Only a few counts were recorded for this clone. This clonotype was obtained from a woman between 18 and 30 years old in good health. Source material: central memory CD4+ T cells from blood.

The CDR3 DNA sequence: TGCGCCAGCAGCCAAGTTAGCGGGAGCGACGAGCAGTACTTC. Protein: CASSQVSGSDEQYF. V usage is TRBV4-3 and J usage is TRBJ2-7; TRBD2 agrees at 9 bases. The ends lost 1 base at V and 5 bases at J; junction bases unmatched: 3. CDR1 is LGHNA, CDR2 YSLEER, per germline. The CDR3 length is 14 residues.